This T cell receptor (beta chain) was captured in a study of graft-versus-host responses after intestinal transplantation. Germline-derived CDR1 and CDR2 are PRHDT and FYEKMQ (reference sequence). Trimming took off 0 bases at V and 5 bases at J, with 7 bases between the two ends. The CDR3 consists of 13 residues. The researchers put some 200,000 CFSE-labeled responder cells into plates with some 200,000 irradiated, violet-dye-labeled stimulator cells. Method: immunoSEQ multiplex PCR; TCRdb's copy keeps in-frame clones and lacks some. The sample contains tens of thousands of clones, approximately 40% of which appear only once. This clone has more than one count but fewer than ten. Notes on the study in general: Early after transplant, HvG declines were associated with peak levels of circulating GvH clones.

The sample in question was alloreactive CD8+ T cells from a mixed lymphocyte reaction culture, obtained before transplantation. Subset: CFSE-low proliferating T cells sorted from roughly six-day pre-transplant mixed lymphocyte reaction (GvH or HvG direction). The chain links TRBV13 to TRBJ1-1; D is perhaps TRBD1 (5 bases). This receptor was taken from a human patient who was an organ donor for intestinal transplantation. The CDR3 coding sequence is TGTGCCAGCAGCTTAGGAGGGGTTACTGAAGCTTTCTTT. The encoded protein is CASSLGGVTEAFF.